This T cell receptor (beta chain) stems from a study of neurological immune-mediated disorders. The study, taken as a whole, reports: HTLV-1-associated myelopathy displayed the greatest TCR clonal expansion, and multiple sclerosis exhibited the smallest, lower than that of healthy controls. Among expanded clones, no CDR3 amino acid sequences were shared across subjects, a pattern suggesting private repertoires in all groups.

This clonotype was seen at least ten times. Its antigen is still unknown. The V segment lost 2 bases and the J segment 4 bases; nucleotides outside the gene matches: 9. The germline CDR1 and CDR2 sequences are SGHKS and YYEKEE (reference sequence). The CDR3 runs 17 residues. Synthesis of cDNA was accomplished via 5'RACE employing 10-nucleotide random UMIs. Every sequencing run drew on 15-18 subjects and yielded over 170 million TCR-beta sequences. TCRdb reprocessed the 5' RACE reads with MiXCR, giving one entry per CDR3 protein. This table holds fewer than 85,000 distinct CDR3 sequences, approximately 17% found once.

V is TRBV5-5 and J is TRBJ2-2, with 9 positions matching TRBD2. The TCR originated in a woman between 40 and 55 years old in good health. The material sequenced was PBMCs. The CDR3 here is CASSFSGGRSGTGELFF. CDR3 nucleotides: TGTGCCAGCAGCTTTAGCGGGGGAAGGTCAGGCACCGGGGAGCTGTTTTTT.